This T cell receptor (beta chain) was found in a study of blood T cell repertoires in COVID-19. Whole-study context: The analysed material was cDNA or gDNA that came from T cells, B-cell-depleted T cells, or PBMCs.

Comments on this clone: Other DNA sequences of this sample code for an identical CDR3.

Source study methods: Reference gene primer amplification in the assay estimated nucleated cell counts. Repertoires were generated with immunoSEQ multiplex PCR, while TCRdb's copy carries only in-frame clones and drops some. The V and J calls and the clone size are those of that table, but D and trimming were determined from the DNA. The table shows 220,000 or so clones, with more than 75% occurring only once. The CDR3 has 13 residues. V lost 3 bases to trimming and J lost 0 bases, with 6 bases between them. Germline V gives CDR1 LNHDA, CDR2 SQIVND (reference sequence). The sample taken for sequencing was peripheral blood. The TCR was taken from a woman aged 80 or over with COVID-19, enrolled during active disease. The chain joins TRBV19 to TRBJ2-7, with a weak D call TRBD1 (5 bases). CDR3 residues: CASSIQGSYEQYF. CDR3 in DNA: TGTGCCAGTAGTATCCAGGGCTCCTACGAGCAGTACTTC.